These T cell receptor beta chains were read from a single sample in a study of blood T cell repertoires in COVID-19. The assay was immunoSEQ multiplex PCR, and TCRdb's table has in-frame clones only and misses some. The table records around 250,000 clones, about 88% of them present only once. The sample was peripheral blood. The receptor source for this set is a man younger than 30 with active or convalescent COVID-19. Each CDR3 is given with its conserved first and last residue. The D gene is left open where the match is weak. The size entry is marked missing in some rows and otherwise reads once, few, many or a size class.

abundance | j_gene | v_gene | d_gene | CDR3aa | CDR3nt
. | TRBJ1-2 | TRBV5-1 | . | CASSPDNNYYGYTF | TGCGCCAGCAGCCCGGACAACAACTACTATGGCTACACCTTC
. | TRBJ2-2 | TRBV3-1/TRBV3-2 | . | CASSQERGLNTGELFF | TGTGCCAGCAGCCAAGAACGAGGCCTTAACACCGGGGAGCTGTTTTTT
. | TRBJ1-5 | TRBV30 | TRBD1 | CAWRPQGVLGAQHF | TGTGCCTGGAGACCACAGGGGGTCCTTGGCGCCCAGCATTTT
. | TRBJ1-6 | TRBV19 | . | CASSDRARVNSPLHF | TGTGCCAGTAGTGACCGGGCCAGGGTAAATTCACCCCTCCACTTT
. | TRBJ1-1 | TRBV6-5 | . | CASGGFQAEAFF | TGTGCCAGCGGAGGGTTCCAGGCTGAAGCTTTCTTT
. | TRBJ2-2 | TRBV6-4 | . | CASRGEDTGELFF | TGTGCCAGCAGGGGGGAGGACACCGGGGAGCTGTTTTTT
. | TRBJ1-1 | TRBV5-8 | . | CASSLNMNTEAFF | TGTGCCAGCAGCTTGAATATGAACACTGAAGCTTTCTTT
. | TRBJ2-3 | TRBV9 | TRBD2 | CASSVDGRGTDTQYF | TGTGCCAGCAGCGTAGACGGGAGGGGGACAGATACGCAGTATTTT
. | TRBJ2-7 | TRBV24-1 | . | CATSDSGHGVFEQYF | TGTGCCACCAGTGATTCGGGACACGGGGTGTTCGAGCAGTACTTC
. | TRBJ2-7 | TRBV6-1 | . | CASSEWGAPGEQYF | TGTGCCAGCAGTGAATGGGGAGCGCCTGGCGAGCAGTACTTC
. | TRBJ2-5 | TRBV28 | . | CASSSSGLDGETQYF | TGTGCCAGCAGTTCATCGGGGTTGGATGGGGAGACCCAGTACTTC
. | TRBJ2-5 | TRBV7-9 | . | CASSRPTGAYQETQYF | TGTGCCAGCAGCAGACCGACAGGCGCGTACCAAGAGACCCAGTACTTC
. | TRBJ2-5 | TRBV11-2 | TRBD2 | CASRGERGKETQYF | TGTGCCAGCAGGGGCGAGCGGGGGAAAGAGACCCAGTACTTC
few | TRBJ2-7 | TRBV12-3/TRBV12-4 | TRBD2 | CASSVTSGYEQYF | TGTGCCAGCAGTGTCACTAGCGGCTACGAGCAGTACTTC
few | TRBJ2-5 | TRBV27 | TRBD2 | CASSIRRGGQETQYF | TGTGCCAGCAGTATCCGGCGGGGGGGCCAAGAGACCCAGTACTTC
few | TRBJ1-6 | TRBV6-5 | TRBD1 | CASSYSRGRGPSPLHF | TGTGCCAGCAGTTACTCTCGGGGCAGGGGGCCTTCACCCCTCCACTTT
. | TRBJ1-1 | TRBV28 | . | CASSSIWGGKTEAFF | TGTGCCAGCAGTAGTATTTGGGGAGGGAAAACTGAAGCTTTCTTT
. | TRBJ2-2 | TRBV5-6 | . | CASSLGQGSGELFF | TGTGCCAGCAGCTTGGGTCAGGGATCTGGGGAGCTGTTTTTT
. | TRBJ1-2 | TRBV6-5 | TRBD1 | CASSRLLDRASGYTF | TGTGCCAGCAGCCGACTTTTGGACAGGGCGAGTGGCTACACCTTC
. | TRBJ1-1 | TRBV30 | . | CAWARGTEAFF | TGTGCCTGGGCGCGGGGGACTGAAGCTTTCTTT
. | TRBJ2-1 | TRBV5-1 | . | CASSTQTGNEQFF | TGCGCCAGCTCGACTCAGACCGGAAATGAGCAGTTCTTC
few | TRBJ1-1 | TRBV30 | . | CAWSAQRTEAFF | TGTGCCTGGAGTGCCCAGAGGACTGAAGCTTTCTTT
. | TRBJ2-3 | TRBV5-1 | . | CASSLFAGRRTDTQYF | TGCGCCAGCAGCTTGTTCGCGGGGAGGAGAACAGATACGCAGTATTTT
. | TRBJ1-1 | TRBV6-5 | TRBD1 | CASSYSEQGDGAFF | TGTGCCAGCAGTTACTCGGAACAGGGGGATGGAGCTTTCTTT
. | TRBJ2-7 | TRBV30 | TRBD1 | CAWSVLGTGDEQYF | TGTGCCTGGAGTGTACTGGGGACAGGGGACGAGCAGTACTTC
once | TRBJ2-1 | TRBV5-1 | TRBD2 | CASSRNSGGIYNEQFF | TGCGCCAGCAGCCGTAATAGCGGGGGCATCTACAATGAGCAGTTCTTC
. | TRBJ1-4 | TRBV6-5 | TRBD1 | CASRRTGLDEKLFF | TGTGCCAGCAGACGGACAGGGTTGGATGAAAAACTGTTTTTT
. | TRBJ1-2 | TRBV3-1/TRBV3-2 | . | CASSQEQGSYTF | TGTGCCAGCAGCCAAGAACAGGGAAGCTACACCTTC
. | TRBJ2-1 | TRBV6-2/TRBV6-3 | TRBD2 | CASSTSGNEQFF | TGTGCCAGCAGCACTAGCGGTAATGAGCAGTTCTTC
. | TRBJ2-1 | TRBV6-6 | TRBD2 | CASTGGPRLEQFF | TGTGCCAGCACGGGGGGGCCGAGGTTGGAGCAGTTCTTC
. | TRBJ1-3 | TRBV3-1/TRBV3-2 | . | CASSQDSRNTIYF | TGTGCCAGCAGCCAAGATAGTAGAAACACCATATATTTT
. | TRBJ2-3 | TRBV9 | . | CASSVDTNGDTQYF | TGTGCCAGCAGCGTCGATACGAACGGGGATACGCAGTATTTT
. | TRBJ2-3 | TRBV4-1 | . | CASSQEELATDTQYF | TGCGCCAGCAGCCAAGAGGAACTAGCCACAGATACGCAGTATTTT
once | TRBJ1-1 | TRBV4-3 | . | CASTLRGGEAFF | TGCGCCAGCACCTTGCGGGGGGGTGAAGCTTTCTTT
. | TRBJ2-7 | TRBV30 | . | CAWSDYSQITGKGEQYF | TGTGCCTGGAGCGACTACTCCCAAATCACAGGGAAAGGCGAGCAGTACTTC
once | TRBJ2-1 | TRBV4-2 | TRBD2 | CASSHRRRGGRATDEQFF | TGTGCCAGCAGCCATAGGAGGCGGGGCGGGAGGGCCACAGATGAGCAGTTCTTC
. | TRBJ1-2 | TRBV2 | TRBD1 | CASGGDRGLGGYTF | TGTGCCAGCGGCGGGGACAGGGGGCTTGGTGGCTACACCTTC
. | TRBJ2-7 | TRBV7-9 | . | CASSAPLPGSYEQYF | TGTGCCAGCAGCGCACCCCTTCCGGGATCCTACGAGCAGTACTTC
. | TRBJ1-2 | TRBV2 | . | CATSGRFYGYTF | TGTGCCACCTCGGGGAGATTTTATGGCTACACCTTC
. | TRBJ2-3 | TRBV7-2 | TRBD2 | CASSSSPGLATSTDTQYF | TGTGCCAGCAGCTCAAGCCCGGGACTAGCGACTAGCACAGATACGCAGTATTTT
. | TRBJ1-2 | TRBV12-3/TRBV12-4 | . | CASREGLSGYTF | TGTGCCAGCAGGGAGGGTCTTTCTGGCTACACCTTC
. | TRBJ2-7 | TRBV3-1/TRBV3-2 | TRBD1 | CASSQGTGWSYEQYF | TGTGCCAGCAGCCAGGGGACAGGGTGGTCCTACGAGCAGTACTTC
. | TRBJ1-2 | TRBV5-1 | TRBD1 | CASSPGTGYGYTF | TGCGCCAGCAGCCCCGGGACAGGCTATGGCTACACCTTC
few | TRBJ2-2 | TRBV7-9 | . | CASSLNLGGPGELFF | TGTGCCAGCAGCTTAAATTTGGGGGGTCCCGGGGAGCTGTTTTTT
. | TRBJ2-3 | TRBV11-2 | . | CASSGGGTDWIHTQYF | TGTGCCAGCAGCGGCGGGGGGACAGATTGGATCCATACGCAGTATTTT